The rows below give T cell receptor beta chains drawn from one sample of a study of T cells after somatic rescue of genetic block. Generated by immunoSEQ multiplex PCR, the TCRdb table keeps only in-frame clones and is missing some. Of about 67,000 clones detected, around 92% appear once; the ten largest clones hold 3%. The source material was peripheral blood mononuclear cells (PBMCs). The receptors derive from a man between 40 and 49 years old. Each CDR3 is given with its conserved first and last residue. Fields, in order: CDR3 protein, CDR3 DNA, V gene, clone size, D gene, J gene. A D gene is named only where the DNA matches it firmly. The size entry is marked missing in some rows and otherwise reads once, few, many or a size class.

CASSEETSGRGGTDTQYF | TGCGCCAGCAGTGAAGAGACTAGCGGGAGGGGAGGCACAGATACGCAGTATTTT | TRBV10-1 | - | TRBD2 | TRBJ2-3
CASSFLSQGYEQYF | TGTGCCAGCAGCTTCCTAAGCCAGGGCTACGAGCAGTACTTC | TRBV7-8 | - | - | TRBJ2-7
CASSSNMGQPQHF | TGTGCCAGCAGCTCCAACATGGGTCAGCCCCAGCATTTT | TRBV7-8 | - | - | TRBJ1-5
CASSSRDRGTTEQFF | TGTGCCAGCAGCTCCCGGGACAGGGGCACGACTGAGCAGTTCTTC | TRBV5-4 | once | TRBD1 | TRBJ2-1
CASSPNRGRETQYF | TGTGCCAGCTCACCTAACAGGGGACGGGAGACCCAGTACTTC | TRBV18 | - | TRBD1 | TRBJ2-5
CASSQSDAGGHYNEQFF | TGCGCCAGCAGCCAGTCAGACGCGGGAGGACACTACAATGAGCAGTTCTTC | TRBV4-1 | - | TRBD2 | TRBJ2-1
CASSFDRAATNEKLFF | TGCGCCAGCAGCTTCGACCGAGCTGCAACTAATGAAAAACTGTTTTTT | TRBV5-1 | - | - | TRBJ1-4
CASSGGLAVYEQYF | TGTGCCAGCAGTGGCGGACTAGCGGTCTACGAGCAGTACTTC | TRBV6-1 | - | TRBD2 | TRBJ2-7
CASSLDDREQYF | TGTGCCAGCAGCTTAGACGACCGGGAGCAGTACTTC | TRBV7-9 | few | - | TRBJ2-7
CASSLGGPDSDTQYF | TGTGCCAGCAGTTTAGGGGGGCCGGATTCAGATACGCAGTATTTT | TRBV27 | - | - | TRBJ2-3
CASSLTQGKGGYTF | TGTGCCAGCAGCTTAACACAGGGGAAGGGTGGCTACACCTTC | TRBV7-8 | - | TRBD1 | TRBJ1-2
CASTPGGGSNYEQYF | TGCGCCAGCACCCCGGGGGGCGGGAGCAACTACGAGCAGTACTTC | TRBV5-1 | once | - | TRBJ2-7
CASSYDRGENTEAFF | TGTGCCAGCAGCTACGACAGGGGCGAGAACACTGAAGCTTTCTTT | TRBV7-3 | - | TRBD1 | TRBJ1-1
CASSLETGGRDTQYF | TGCGCCAGCAGCTTGGAAACGGGGGGTCGAGATACGCAGTATTTT | TRBV5-1 | - | TRBD2 | TRBJ2-3
CASTSGTGILANYGYTF | TGTGCCAGCACCTCCGGGACAGGGATCCTAGCTAACTATGGCTACACCTTC | TRBV5-5 | - | TRBD1 | TRBJ1-2
CASRAGYGYTF | TGTGCCAGCAGGGCTGGCTATGGCTACACCTTC | TRBV25-1 | - | - | TRBJ1-2
CASSLGQVQGEQFF | TGTGCCAGCAGCTTGGGACAGGTACAGGGGGAGCAGTTCTTC | TRBV11-3 | - | TRBD1 | TRBJ2-1
CASTRTGLFNEQYF | TGTGCCAGCACCCGAACGGGACTTTTCAACGAGCAGTACTTC | TRBV13 | few | - | TRBJ2-7
CASAGISSYEQYF | TGCGCCAGCGCCGGGATTAGCTCCTACGAGCAGTACTTC | TRBV10-2 | - | - | TRBJ2-7
CASRSGAAKNIQYF | TGTGCCAGCCGAAGCGGGGCGGCCAAAAACATTCAGTACTTC | TRBV2 | - | TRBD2 | TRBJ2-4
CASSRPGLQNTGELFF | TGTGCCAGTTCCCGTCCAGGACTTCAGAACACCGGGGAGCTGTTTTTT | TRBV6-6 | - | - | TRBJ2-2
CASSLGQGGSYEQYF | TGCGCCAGCAGCTTGGGCCAGGGGGGTTCCTACGAGCAGTACTTC | TRBV5-1 | - | - | TRBJ2-7
CASRTPVLAYNEQFF | TGTGCCAGCAGAACTCCGGTACTAGCCTACAATGAGCAGTTCTTC | TRBV6-1 | - | - | TRBJ2-1
CASSLPTGATGETQYF | TGCGCCAGCAGCTTGCCGACAGGGGCCACCGGGGAGACCCAGTACTTC | TRBV5-1 | - | TRBD1 | TRBJ2-5
CASSFSTRGTDTQYF | TGTGCCAGCAGCTTTAGCACCCGGGGCACAGATACGCAGTATTTT | TRBV5-6 | - | - | TRBJ2-3
CASSRGNTIYF | TGTGCCAGCAGTAGGGGCAACACCATATATTTT | TRBV9 | - | - | TRBJ1-3
CASSPYRGSYEQYF | TGTGCCAGCAGTCCTTACAGGGGCTCCTACGAGCAGTACTTC | TRBV6-5 | - | TRBD1 | TRBJ2-7
CASREQETNEKLFF | TGTGCCAGCAGAGAACAGGAGACTAATGAAAAACTGTTTTTT | TRBV2 | - | - | TRBJ1-4
CATSIRDSRRGTQYF | TGTGCCACCAGCATCCGGGACAGCCGGCGGGGGACCCAGTACTTC | TRBV15 | - | - | TRBJ2-5
CASSLLAGELFF | TGTGCCAGCAGCTTGCTAGCCGGGGAGCTGTTTTTT | TRBV7-3 | - | - | TRBJ2-2
CASSLDPAGISYEQYF | TGTGCCAGCAGCTTAGATCCAGCGGGCATCTCCTACGAGCAGTACTTC | TRBV11-2 | - | - | TRBJ2-7
CASSFIRGPQHF | TGTGCCAGCAGTTTTATCAGGGGGCCCCAGCATTTT | TRBV28 | - | - | TRBJ1-5
CASSLTSDGEAFF | TGTGCCAGCAGCTTAACGAGCGACGGAGAAGCTTTCTTT | TRBV7-3 | - | - | TRBJ1-1
CASSLYSGANTDTQYF | TGTGCCAGCAGTTTATATAGCGGGGCAAACACAGATACGCAGTATTTT | TRBV28 | - | TRBD2 | TRBJ2-3
CASSLTSGRLYEQYF | TGCGCCAGCAGCTTGACTAGCGGGAGACTCTACGAGCAGTACTTC | TRBV5-1 | once | TRBD2 | TRBJ2-7
CASGLDSPRSTEAFF | TGTGCTAGTGGTCTCGACTCCCCCCGGAGCACTGAAGCTTTCTTT | TRBV12-5 | - | - | TRBJ1-1
CASSEFVGAAGEQYF | TGTGCCAGCAGTGAATTCGTCGGGGCAGCGGGTGAGCAGTACTTC | TRBV25-1 | once | - | TRBJ2-7
CASSDPGEQFF | TGCGCCAGCAGCGATCCGGGAGAGCAGTTCTTC | TRBV5-6 | - | - | TRBJ2-1
CARSLADSPIFLYEQYF | TGTGCCAGAAGCTTGGCTGACAGCCCAATTTTTCTTTACGAGCAGTACTTC | TRBV5-3 | - | - | TRBJ2-7
CASSSGQALQHF | TGTGCCAGCAGCTCCGGACAGGCCCTCCAGCATTTT | TRBV28 | - | TRBD1 | TRBJ1-5
CASSLDTAGNTIYF | TGTGCCAGCAGCTTAGACACCGCAGGAAACACCATATATTTT | TRBV7-2 | - | - | TRBJ1-3
CATSRVLEGNYGYTF | TGTGCCACCAGCAGAGTCCTCGAGGGAAACTATGGCTACACCTTC | TRBV15 | - | - | TRBJ1-2
CASSFDRGTYEQYF | TGTGCCAGCAGCTTTGACAGGGGGACCTACGAGCAGTACTTC | TRBV7-9 | - | TRBD1 | TRBJ2-7
CASSIGWTRRMDEQFF | TGTGCCAGTAGTATAGGCTGGACTAGAAGGATGGATGAGCAGTTCTTC | TRBV19 | - | TRBD2 | TRBJ2-1
CASSPTGTGRKQPQHF | TGTGCCAGCAGTCCAACCGGGACAGGGAGGAAGCAGCCCCAGCATTTT | TRBV28 | - | TRBD1 | TRBJ1-5
CASSDYEQYF | TGTGCCAGCAGCGATTACGAGCAGTACTTC | TRBV7-8 | - | - | TRBJ2-7
CASSQDPGSSGANVLTF | TGTGCCAGCAGCCAAGATCCTGGGAGCTCTGGGGCCAACGTCCTGACTTTC | TRBV9 | - | - | TRBJ2-6
CASSRQLQETQYF | TGTGCCAGCAGCCGACAGTTGCAAGAGACCCAGTACTTC | TRBV5-8 | - | - | TRBJ2-5
CASSMTSGSGANVLTF | TGTGCCAGTAGTATGACTAGCGGCTCTGGGGCCAACGTCCTGACTTTC | TRBV19 | - | TRBD2 | TRBJ2-6
CASSYQGRTNTGELFF | TGCGCCAGCAGCTACCAAGGACGGACGAACACCGGGGAGCTGTTTTTT | TRBV5-1 | - | - | TRBJ2-2
CASSQDRGGTHRRNIQYF | TGCGCCAGCAGCCAAGATCGGGGCGGGACACATCGGAGGAACATTCAGTACTTC | TRBV4-1 | - | - | TRBJ2-4
CASSVTSGPTYEQYF | TGTGCCAGCAGTGTTACTAGCGGGCCAACCTACGAGCAGTACTTC | TRBV6-1 | - | TRBD2 | TRBJ2-7
CASSQRRGDTQYF | TGCGCCAGCAGCCAACGACGCGGGGATACGCAGTATTTT | TRBV4-1 | - | - | TRBJ2-3